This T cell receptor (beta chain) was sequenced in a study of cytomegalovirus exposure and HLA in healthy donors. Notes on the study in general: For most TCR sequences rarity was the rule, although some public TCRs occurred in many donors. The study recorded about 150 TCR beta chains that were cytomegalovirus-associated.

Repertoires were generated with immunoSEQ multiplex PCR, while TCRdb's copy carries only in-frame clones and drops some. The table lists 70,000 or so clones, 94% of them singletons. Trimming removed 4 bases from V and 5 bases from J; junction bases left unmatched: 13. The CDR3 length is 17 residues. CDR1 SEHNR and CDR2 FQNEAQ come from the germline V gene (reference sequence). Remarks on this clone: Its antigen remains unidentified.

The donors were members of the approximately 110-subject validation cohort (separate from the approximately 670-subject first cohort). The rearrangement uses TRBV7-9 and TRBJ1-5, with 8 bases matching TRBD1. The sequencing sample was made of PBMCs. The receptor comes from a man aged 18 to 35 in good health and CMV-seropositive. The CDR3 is CASSSPGGQGVDQPQHF. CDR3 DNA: TGTGCCAGCAGCTCCCCAGGGGGCCAGGGCGTGGATCAGCCCCAGCATTTT.